This is a list of T cell receptor beta chains from one sample in a study of OX40 agonist ivuxolimab in advanced cancers. Sequenced by immunoSEQ multiplex PCR; TCRdb stores in-frame clones only, minus some. The table lists about 25,000 clones, about 80% of them singletons. The sequences come from CD4+ or CD8+ T cells sorted from blood, collected in a trial of the OX40 agonist ivuxolimab. These receptor sequences come from an adult with an advanced solid tumor such as melanoma, head and neck, liver or kidney cancer. The CDR3 runs from the conserved cysteine through the conserved F or W. A D gene is named only where the DNA matches it firmly. Where a row states a size, it is once, few, many or the class of an expanded clone; other rows omit it.

TRBJ2-3 TRBD2 TRBV30 - CACTGLAGSIDTQYF TGTGCCTGTACCGGACTAGCGGGATCAATAGATACGCAGTATTTT
TRBJ2-7 - TRBV15 - CATSRPPGQSGGTYEQYF TGTGCCACCAGCAGACCTCCGGGACAGTCCGGGGGGACCTACGAGCAGTACTTC
TRBJ1-2 - TRBV5-1 - CASSLQGAGDGYTF TGCGCCAGCAGCTTACAGGGTGCGGGAGATGGCTACACCTTC
TRBJ2-1 - TRBV27 - CASSLAGTAAVYNEQFF TGTGCCAGCAGTTTAGCCGGGACCGCCGCGGTTTACAATGAGCAGTTCTTC
TRBJ1-2 - TRBV28 once CASQLAGDYGYTF TGTGCCAGCCAGCTCGCCGGGGACTATGGCTACACCTTC
TRBJ1-2 TRBD1 TRBV29-1 - CSVTGTYYGYTF TGCAGCGTGACAGGGACCTACTATGGCTACACCTTC
TRBJ1-4 - TRBV5-4 once CASSLKQGTGEKLFF TGTGCCAGCAGCTTAAAACAGGGTACAGGTGAAAAACTGTTTTTT
TRBJ2-1 - TRBV7-2 - CASSPRELGGNEQFF TGTGCCAGCAGCCCCCGGGAACTAGGGGGTAATGAGCAGTTCTTC
TRBJ2-5 - TRBV7-2 - CASSLQSGTQYF TGTGCCAGCAGCTTACAGTCCGGGACCCAGTACTTC
TRBJ1-6 TRBD1 TRBV6-5 - CASSRQGYNSPLHF TGTGCCAGCAGTAGACAGGGCTATAATTCACCCCTCCACTTT
TRBJ2-1 TRBD2 TRBV6-1 - CASSELAGSYNEQFF TGTGCCAGCAGTGAACTAGCGGGCTCCTACAATGAGCAGTTCTTC
TRBJ1-1 TRBD1 TRBV30 - CAWSVKAGGAGEAFF TGTGCCTGGAGTGTAAAGGCAGGGGGGGCGGGTGAAGCTTTCTTT
TRBJ2-1 - TRBV2 once CASSDGVGRAYNEQFF TGTGCCAGCAGTGATGGGGTGGGAAGGGCCTACAATGAGCAGTTCTTC
TRBJ2-1 - TRBV18 - CASSPPGPSNLYNEQFF TGTGCCAGCTCACCACCGGGGCCTTCCAACCTCTACAATGAGCAGTTCTTC
TRBJ1-2 - TRBV14 - CASSREVGGYTF TGTGCCAGCAGCCGGGAGGTGGGTGGCTACACCTTC
TRBJ2-7 TRBD1 TRBV5-1 - CASSLATGQGAYEQYF TGCGCCAGCAGCTTGGCCACGGGACAGGGGGCTTACGAGCAGTACTTC
TRBJ2-7 - TRBV11-1 - CASSRRGAYEQYF TGTGCCAGCAGCCGCCGGGGAGCCTACGAGCAGTACTTC
TRBJ2-1 - TRBV5-1 - CASSLNPAFLLSSYNEQFF TGCGCCAGCAGCTTGAACCCCGCTTTTTTGCTGAGCTCCTACAATGAGCAGTTCTTC
TRBJ2-5 - TRBV11-2 - CASSLGGTPQETQYF TGTGCCAGCAGCTTAGGGGGGACACCCCAAGAGACCCAGTACTTC
TRBJ2-5 - TRBV4-3 - CASSPGGEETQYF TGCGCCAGCTCGCCAGGAGGGGAGGAGACCCAGTACTTC
TRBJ2-3 - TRBV7-9 - CASSPFPFRTHVSDTQYF TGTGCCAGCAGCCCGTTCCCGTTCCGGACCCACGTGTCCGATACGCAGTATTTT
TRBJ2-5 - TRBV27 - CASSLRQQETQYF TGTGCCAGCAGTTTAAGGCAGCAGGAGACCCAGTACTTC
TRBJ2-1 - TRBV10-3 - CAISELATGEQFF TGTGCCATCAGTGAACTAGCAACAGGTGAGCAGTTCTTC
TRBJ2-3 - TRBV7-2 - CASSPAPGSIDTQYF TGTGCCAGCAGTCCCGCCCCCGGTTCTATAGATACGCAGTATTTT
TRBJ2-4 - TRBV28 - CASRSQGPGGNIQYF TGTGCCAGCAGATCCCAGGGCCCCGGTGGAAACATTCAGTACTTC
TRBJ2-3 TRBD2 TRBV6-5 - CASSYGTSGTDTQYF TGTGCCAGCAGTTACGGGACTAGCGGCACAGATACGCAGTATTTT
TRBJ2-2 - TRBV5-6 - CASSLVVGLGIGELFF TGTGCCAGCAGCTTGGTCGTGGGGCTCGGTATCGGGGAGCTGTTTTTT
TRBJ2-1 TRBD2 TRBV7-3 - CASSPGLAGPNEQFF TGTGCCAGCAGCCCGGGACTAGCGGGGCCCAATGAGCAGTTCTTC
TRBJ2-1 - TRBV9 few CASGKGHNEQFF TGTGCCAGCGGGAAGGGGCACAATGAGCAGTTCTTC
TRBJ2-1 - TRBV7-9 - CASSLAETRPHEQFF TGTGCCAGCAGCTTAGCCGAGACTAGACCTCATGAGCAGTTCTTC
TRBJ1-1 TRBD1 TRBV19 once CASSPRDRGFFQAFF TGTGCCAGTAGCCCCCGGGACAGGGGTTTTTTTCAGGCTTTCTTT
TRBJ2-7 - TRBV19 - CASSAGLLGEQYF TGTGCCAGTAGTGCGGGACTCCTGGGGGAGCAGTACTTC
TRBJ1-1 TRBD1 TRBV5-1 few CASSLGTANTEAFF TGCGCCAGCAGTTTGGGGACAGCGAACACTGAAGCTTTCTTT
TRBJ1-2 - TRBV6-1 - CASRDNYGYTF TGTGCCAGCAGGGACAACTATGGCTACACCTTC
TRBJ1-2 - TRBV28 few CASSFLGSGYTF TGTGCCAGCAGTTTTTTGGGGAGCGGCTACACCTTC
TRBJ1-1 TRBD1 TRBV18 - CASSPRQGATEAFF TGTGCCAGCTCACCACGACAGGGGGCAACTGAAGCTTTCTTT
TRBJ1-5 - TRBV30 - CAWRAAGDNQPQHF TGTGCCTGGAGGGCGGCCGGGGACAATCAGCCCCAGCATTTT
TRBJ2-6 - TRBV7-2 - CASSLGGLGANVLTF TGTGCCAGCAGCTTAGGCGGGTTAGGGGCCAACGTCCTGACTTTC
TRBJ2-7 TRBD2 TRBV6-1 - CASKVAVAGVGEQYF TGTGCCAGCAAAGTCGCAGTAGCGGGAGTTGGGGAGCAGTACTTC
TRBJ1-1 - TRBV7-3 - CASSRSVNTEAFF TGTGCCAGCAGCCGCTCGGTGAACACTGAAGCTTTCTTT
TRBJ1-1 - TRBV14 - CASSQVGAGVEAFF TGTGCCAGCAGCCAAGTGGGGGCAGGGGTTGAAGCTTTCTTT
TRBJ1-5 TRBD1 TRBV19 - CASTDRDHQPQHF TGTGCCAGTACGGACAGGGACCATCAGCCCCAGCATTTT
TRBJ2-7 - TRBV30 few CAWSLGLRAYEQYF TGTGCCTGGAGTCTCGGACTCCGCGCCTACGAGCAGTACTTC